The sequence of this T cell receptor beta chain was determined in a study of neurological immune-mediated disorders. This clonotype was seen ten or more times. There are 15 residues in the CDR3. Trimming cost V 0 bases and J 0 bases, with 9 bases left between them. Germline loops: CDR1 SGHKS, CDR2 YYEKEE (reference sequence). TCRdb redid the calling of the 5' RACE reads with MiXCR, one entry per CDR3 protein. The sample lists approximately 82,000 distinct CDR3 sequences; 2.5% to 3% were seen once. This chain links TRBV5-5 with TRBJ1-1; weak D call: TRBD1 (5 bases). The sample was PBMCs. This clonotype was obtained from a woman in her thirties with multiple sclerosis. The CDR3 DNA follows: TGTGCCAGCAGCTTGGCCGGGGGGATGAACACTGAAGCTTTCTTT. It codes for CASSLAGGMNTEAFF.